This T cell receptor (beta chain) was observed in a study of CXCR3-negative and CXCR3-positive naive CD8 T cells. Study-wide results and limits: TCR strength was inferred from TRB CDR3 properties, while surface CD5 was comparable between naive subsets. Memory, not naive, CXCR3-negative and CXCR3-positive cells differed in TRBV-TRBJ usage. Naive subsets were similarly diverse, while memory CD8+ repertoires were much less diverse. Freshly isolated PBMCs were used in most assays, given partial CXCR3 loss after freezing.

As regards this clonotype: Its antigen is not identified.

Preparation of TRB cDNA libraries relied on 5' RACE carrying UMI labels. Each CDR3 protein gets one entry in TCRdb, which reprocessed the 5' RACE reads and gives no DNA. The table for this sample gives under 65,000 distinct CDR3 sequences. The sequence came from a human donor in good health. Some clones in this sample may be carry-over from other donors' samples. Sequenced: memory CD8+ T cells from blood.

CDR3 sequence: CTWSPGRGSDYGYTF. The chain couples TRBV29-1 to TRBJ1-2; without DNA, the TCRdb call of TRBD1 cannot be checked. The CDR3 has 15 amino acids. The V gene's germline CDR1 is SQVTM and CDR2 ANQGSEA.